The sequence of this TCR beta chain was determined in a study of patients and donors after allogeneic stem cell transplantation (dated by TCRdb to 2020 to 2021). The CDR3 runs 15 residues from the cysteine to the phenylalanine. Of the read, only the CDR3 DNA is kept; its 45 bases are in frame from base 1. V is pared back by 2 bases and J by 7 bases, with 15 bases lying between the germline termini. This clonotype was counted many times. The target of this receptor is not known. Base-call qualities are not available, and no considerably larger clone is one nucleotide away. Library preparation employed RT-PCR. Sequenced using a NextSeq 550. TCRdb reprocessing: public reads trimmed at Q25 with fastp, clones called with MiXCR, in-frame beta chains kept. Each CDR3 protein gets just one entry, which takes the most common genes and DNA from the rows behind it. Counted in this sample were around 150,000 distinct CDR3 sequences; 30% of them appeared once. Roughly 3% of the sample is held by the ten biggest clonotypes.

The rearrangement joined TRBV12-3 or TRBV12-4 to TRBJ1-5; a tentative D match to TRBD1 spans 6 bases. Sequencing used blood, either unsorted or a sorted T cell fraction (not recorded which). This receptor was identified in a human donor who was either an allogeneic HSCT recipient or a stem cell or donor lymphocyte infusion donor (not recorded which). It is not recorded whose cells these are; they may come from a transplant donor. The DNA is as follows: TGTGCCAGCAGTTTAAGGGGGGTTCGAGGGCAGCCCCAGCATTTT. Translation gives CASSLRGVRGQPQHF.